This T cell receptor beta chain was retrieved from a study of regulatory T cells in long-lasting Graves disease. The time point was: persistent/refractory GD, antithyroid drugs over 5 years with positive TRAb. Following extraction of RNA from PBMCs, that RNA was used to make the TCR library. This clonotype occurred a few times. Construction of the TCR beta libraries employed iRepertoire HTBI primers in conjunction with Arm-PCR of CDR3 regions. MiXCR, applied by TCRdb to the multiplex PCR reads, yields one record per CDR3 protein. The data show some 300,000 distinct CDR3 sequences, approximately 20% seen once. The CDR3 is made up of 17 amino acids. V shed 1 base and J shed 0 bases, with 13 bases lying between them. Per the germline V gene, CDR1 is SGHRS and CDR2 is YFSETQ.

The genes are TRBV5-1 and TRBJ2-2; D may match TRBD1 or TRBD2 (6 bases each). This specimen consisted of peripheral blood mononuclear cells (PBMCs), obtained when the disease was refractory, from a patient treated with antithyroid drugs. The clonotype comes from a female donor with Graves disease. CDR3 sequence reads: CASSLTGAGANTGELFF. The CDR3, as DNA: TGCGCCAGCAGCTTGACGGGGGCCGGCGCGAACACCGGGGAGCTGTTTTTT.